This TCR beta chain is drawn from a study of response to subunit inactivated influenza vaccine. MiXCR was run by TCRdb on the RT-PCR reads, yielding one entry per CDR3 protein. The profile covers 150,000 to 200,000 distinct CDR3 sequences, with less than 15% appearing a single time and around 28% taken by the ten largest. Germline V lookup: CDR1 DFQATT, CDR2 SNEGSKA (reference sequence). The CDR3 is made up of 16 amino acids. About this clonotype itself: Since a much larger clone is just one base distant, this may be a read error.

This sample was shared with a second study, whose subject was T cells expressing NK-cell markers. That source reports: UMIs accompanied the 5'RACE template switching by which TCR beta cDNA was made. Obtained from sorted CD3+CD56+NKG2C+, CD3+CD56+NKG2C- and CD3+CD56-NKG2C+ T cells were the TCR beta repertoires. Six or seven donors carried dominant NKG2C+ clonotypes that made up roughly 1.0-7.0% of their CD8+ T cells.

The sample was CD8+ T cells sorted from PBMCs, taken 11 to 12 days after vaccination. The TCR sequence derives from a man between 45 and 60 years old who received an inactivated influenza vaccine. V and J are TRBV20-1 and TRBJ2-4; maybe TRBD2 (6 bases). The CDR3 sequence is CCARVPRGPKKNIQYF. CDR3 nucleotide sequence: TGCTGTGCTAGAGTCCCGCGGGGACCGAAGAAAAACATTCAGTACTTC.